The next 27 T cell receptor beta chains were all read from a single sample in a study of shared clonotypes between healthy human individuals. Profiled with immunoSEQ multiplex PCR; TCRdb holds only in-frame clones, not every one. This sample has about 2.2 million clones; around 93% occur once, and the top ten carry around 1.7%. Naive CD8 populations comprised CD45RO-negative cells positively selected for CCR7, excluding terminally differentiated effector memory CD45RA+ cells. The sequenced sample consisted of naive CD8+ T cells from PBMCs. The receptors originated from a man younger than 35 in good health. Some clones in this sample may be carry-over from other donors' samples.

V is TRBV19 and J is TRBJ2-5, with 8 bases that match TRBD2. CDR3 size: 18 residues. The ends lost 3 bases at V and 7 bases at J; junction bases unmatched: 19. Germline V gives CDR1 LNHDA, CDR2 SQIVND (reference sequence). The CDR3 reads CASSIALAGGMSGGTQYF. CDR3 bases: TGTGCCAGTAGTATCGCGCTGGCGGGAGGAATGAGCGGAGGGACCCAGTACTTC.

This clone has more than one count but fewer than ten. The same CDR3 also results from other DNA sequences found in this sample. The chain employs TRBV5-1 and TRBJ2-7, with 9 bases fitting TRBD1. J was trimmed by 1 base and V by 2 bases; bases with no gene match: 1. This CDR3 has 14 amino acids. From germline, CDR1 is SGHRS and CDR2 YFSETQ. The CDR3 coding sequence is TGCGCCAGCAGCTTCGGGACAGGGTCCTACGAGCAGTACTTC. Encoded protein: CASSFGTGSYEQYF.

A note on this clone: Other DNA variants within this sample encode the same CDR3. The chain joins TRBV27 to TRBJ2-5; no reliable D call. Trimming left V 1 base short and J 5 bases short, with 8 bases between. The CDR3 totals 13 residues. Germline values: CDR1 MNHEY, CDR2 SMNVEV (reference sequence). The CDR3 spells CASSLLPQETQYF. For the CDR3, the DNA is TGTGCCAGCAGTTTATTGCCGCAGGAGACCCAGTACTTC.

The chain links TRBV29-1 to TRBJ1-2; 11 bases line up with TRBD1. V trimming: 7 bases; J trimming: 4 bases; junction bases outside the gene matches: 5. The CDR3 contains 13 residues. The germline V gene encodes CDR1 SQVTM and CDR2 ANQGSEA. The CDR3 is CSARTGGTYGYTF. In DNA, the CDR3 is TGCAGCGCTAGGACAGGGGGCACCTATGGCTACACCTTC.

This clone was detected only a few times. The chain is built from TRBV7-9 and TRBJ1-1, with unresolved D. The CDR3 is 11 residues long. V shed 8 bases and J shed 6 bases, with 10 bases lying between them. Germline assignment: CDR1 SEHNR and CDR2 FQNEAQ (reference sequence). The CDR3 loop is CASQHLAEAFF. The CDR3 DNA reads TGTGCCAGCCAGCACCTAGCTGAAGCTTTCTTT.

This chain uses TRBV10-3 with TRBJ1-2; D is unclear. The CDR3 sequence is 15 residues long. The V and J ends lost 2 bases and 3 bases respectively, with 13 bases between them. Germline-derived CDR1 and CDR2 are ENHRY and SYGVKD. CDR3 region: CAISEESYGDYGYTF. In DNA, the CDR3 is TGTGCCATCAGTGAGGAATCCTACGGGGACTATGGCTACACCTTC.

The J gene is TRBJ1-1, the V gene TRBV6-5, with D hard to call. This CDR3 is 12 amino acids long. Per the germline V gene, CDR1 is MNHEY and CDR2 is SVGAGI. V lost 7 bases, J lost 9 bases, and 15 bases lay in between. CDR3 DNA sequence: TGTGCCAGCATGGGCGGGAAGAGTAAAGCTTTCTTT. Amino acids: CASMGGKSKAFF.

The chain employs TRBV7-9 and TRBJ2-1; 10 bases map to TRBD1. Germline loops: CDR1 SEHNR, CDR2 FQNEAQ (reference sequence). V lost 4 bases to trimming and J lost 7 bases; unmatched junction nucleotides: 10. The CDR3 has 16 residues. CDR3 nucleotides: TGTGCCAGCAGCTCAGCCGGGACAGGGGAGAGTAATGAGCAGTTCTTC. Translated, it gives CASSSAGTGESNEQFF.

This clone appeared once. V gene TRBV10-3 combines with J gene TRBJ2-7; TRBD2 matches at 11 bases. Germline CDR1 reads ENHRY; CDR2 reads SYGVKD. The CDR3 consists of 14 residues. Losses at the gene ends were 8 bases for V and 5 bases for J; bases not matched to a gene: 8. The CDR3 nucleotides read TGTGCCATCGTAGCGGGAGGGGGGTTCGACGAGCAGTACTTC. It specifies CAIVAGGGFDEQYF.

The J gene is TRBJ2-3, the V gene TRBV29-1, with D perhaps assigned TRBD1 or TRBD2 (6 bases each). V was trimmed by 1 base and J by 5 bases, leaving 16 bases between them. This CDR3 spans 15 amino acids. Germline CDR1 SQVTM, CDR2 ANQGSEA. The DNA for the CDR3 is TGCAGCGTTGAAGGCGGGACGGGGGCGAGAGATACGCAGTATTTT. Its protein product is CSVEGGTGARDTQYF.

The chain uses TRBV28 and TRBJ2-3; 8 bases are a match to TRBD2. Germline CDR1 is MDHEN and CDR2 is SYDVKM. There are 15 residues in the CDR3. The trim removed 1 base at V and 7 bases at J, leaving 7 bases unmatched. CDR3 DNA sequence: TGTGCCAGCAGTTTATCTGGGACTAGTCGTTATACGCAGTATTTT. It specifies CASSLSGTSRYTQYF.

The chain joins TRBV27 to TRBJ2-1; no definite D call. The V gene's germline CDR1 is MNHEY and CDR2 SMNVEV (reference sequence). The CDR3 runs 17 residues. V shed 2 bases and J shed 1 base, with 15 bases lying between them. CDR3 coding DNA: TGTGCCAGCAGTTTAGTAGGTGCCGTGGGGTCCTACAATGAGCAGTTCTTC. Its translation: CASSLVGAVGSYNEQFF.

This clone was counted once. The J gene is TRBJ2-7, the V gene TRBV5-1, with 10 positions matching TRBD1. Germline CDR1 is SGHRS and CDR2 is YFSETQ. J gave up 3 bases and V 4 bases, and 4 bases lay outside the gene matches. The CDR3 loop spans 14 amino acids. CDR3 loop: CASSQGQGIYEQYF. In nucleotides, the CDR3 is TGCGCCAGCAGCCAGGGACAGGGGATCTACGAGCAGTACTTC. The full variable domain, its missing parts supplied by reference TRBV5-1 and TRBJ2-7, is KAGVTQTPRYLIKTRGQQVTLSCSPISGHRSVSWYQQTPGQGLQFLFEYFSETQRNKGNFPGRFSGRQFSNSRSEMNVSTLELGDSALYLCASSQGQGIYEQYFGPGTRLTVT.

This chain connects TRBV7-8 to TRBJ1-2; tentative D call: TRBD1 (5 bases). V was clipped by 5 bases and J by 8 bases, with 21 bases between them. The CDR3 sequence is 15 residues long. From germline, CDR1 is SGHVS and CDR2 FQNEAQ. The CDR3 coding sequence is TGTGCCAGCAGCCCAATGGGACGCCCTGGAGAGGGCTACACCTTC. Protein: CASSPMGRPGEGYTF.

This chain uses TRBV28 with TRBJ2-7, with D possibly matching TRBD1 (6 bases). Germline CDR1 and CDR2: MDHEN and SYDVKM. The germline V and J ends were trimmed by 3 bases and 6 bases, with 18 bases remaining between them. This CDR3 contains 15 residues. This CDR3 reads CASSFGLQRGSEQYF. In nucleotides, the CDR3 is TGTGCCAGCAGTTTTGGCCTTCAGAGGGGGTCCGAGCAGTACTTC.

The chain recombines TRBV7-9 with TRBJ1-3; no reliable D call. The CDR3 loop spans 15 amino acids. Germline CDR1 reads SEHNR; CDR2 reads FQNEAQ (reference sequence). Trimming removed 5 bases from V and 4 bases from J, with 15 bases in between. CDR3 loop: CASSPLGGVGNTIYF. CDR3 DNA sequence: TGTGCCAGCAGCCCCCTCGGCGGGGTGGGAAACACCATATATTTT. Drawing the rest from reference TRBV7-9 and TRBJ1-3, the complete variable domain is DTGVSQNPRHKITKRGQNVTFRCDPISEHNRLYWYRQTLGQGPEFLTYFQNEAQLEKSRLLSDRFSAERPKGSFSTLEIQRTEQGDSAMYLCASSPLGGVGNTIYFGEGSWLTVV.

The V gene is TRBV28, the J gene TRBJ2-7, with 9 bases fitting TRBD1. The CDR3 runs to 14 residues. The V gene end was trimmed by 4 bases and the J gene end by 4 bases; junction bases not matched to a gene: 5. Germline CDR1 and CDR2: MDHEN and SYDVKM. The CDR3 bases are TGTGCCAGCAGTTACAGGGGGCGCAGGTACGAGCAGTACTTC. Translated: CASSYRGRRYEQYF.

V is TRBV7-3 and J is TRBJ2-6; unclear D gene. Trimming cost V 2 bases and J 1 base, with 6 bases left between them. The germline gives CDR1 SGHTA, CDR2 FQGTGA. The CDR3 contains 15 residues. In nucleotides, the CDR3 is TGTGCCAGCAGCTTAGCCATTTCTGGGGCCAACGTCCTGACTTTC. It is translated as CASSLAISGANVLTF.

This clone was observed once. V is TRBV2 and J is TRBJ2-2, with D perhaps TRBD1 (7 bases). Trimming pared 2 bases from V and 4 bases from J, leaving 14 bases between. Per germline, CDR1 SNHLY and CDR2 FYNNEI. This CDR3 region has 16 residues. DNA of the CDR3: TGTGCCAGCAGTGAACCCAGGGGGGCCCTCACCGGGGAGCTGTTTTTT. Translation: CASSEPRGALTGELFF.

The chain joins TRBV28 to TRBJ2-1; D remains ambiguous. The CDR3 consists of 12 residues. Germline V lookup: CDR1 MDHEN, CDR2 SYDVKM. Trimming stripped 8 bases from V and 7 bases from J, with 12 bases between. CDR3 amino acids: CASHTRPNEQFF. The DNA of the CDR3 is TGTGCCAGCCACACCCGGCCTAATGAGCAGTTCTTC.

The chain joins TRBV19 to TRBJ1-1, with 7 positions matching TRBD1. This CDR3 contains 18 residues. In germline, CDR1 is LNHDA, CDR2 SQIVND (reference sequence). With V trimmed by 7 bases and J by 0 bases, 17 bases remained unmatched. The chain's CDR3 is CASTPKGAGSPMNTEAFF. The CDR3 bases are TGTGCCAGTACCCCGAAGGGGGCGGGTAGTCCGATGAACACTGAAGCTTTCTTT.

The chain carries TRBV19 and TRBJ1-1; D unresolved. Germline loops: CDR1 LNHDA, CDR2 SQIVND (reference sequence). The CDR3 spans 14 residues. V was trimmed by 1 base and J by 2 bases, leaving 8 bases between them. The CDR3 sequence: CASSIGFANTEAFF. The CDR3 region has the DNA TGTGCCAGTAGTATAGGGTTCGCAAACACTGAAGCTTTCTTT.

This clone was observed a single time. In DNA, the CDR3 is TGTGCCAGCAGCGTTTACGGGAGCGACTACAATGAGCAGTTCTTC. It translates to CASSVYGSDYNEQFF. The J gene is TRBJ2-1, the V gene TRBV9; tentatively, D is TRBD2 (6 bases). In germline, CDR1 is SGDLS, CDR2 YYNGEE. This CDR3 is built from 15 residues. V shed 2 bases and J shed 3 bases, with 12 bases lying between them.

This rearrangement joins TRBV10-1 to TRBJ1-2; 7 nucleotides line up with TRBD1. V gave up 5 bases and J gave up 6 bases; unmatched junction bases: 9. Germline V gene sequence: CDR1 WNHNN, CDR2 SYGVQD (reference sequence). This CDR3 contains 14 residues. CDR3 region: CASSSDRKSNGYTF. The CDR3 DNA reads TGCGCCAGCAGTTCGGACAGGAAAAGTAATGGCTACACCTTC.

As to this clone: Other DNA sequences within the sample encode an identical CDR3. The chain is built from TRBV5-6 and TRBJ1-1, with D unclear. Germline CDR1 reads SGHDT; CDR2 reads YYEEEE. The V end was cut by 3 bases, the J end by 0 bases, with 9 bases between. This CDR3 contains 14 residues. This CDR3 reads CASSWRELNTEAFF. The CDR3 DNA reads TGTGCCAGCAGCTGGCGGGAGCTGAACACTGAAGCTTTCTTT.

V usage is TRBV7-9 and J usage is TRBJ2-1; D not resolved. V was pared by 5 bases and J by 10 bases, with 9 bases between. Germline loops: CDR1 SEHNR, CDR2 FQNEAQ (reference sequence). The CDR3 is 11 amino acids. Written as DNA, the CDR3 is TGTGCCAGCAGCCCCGCCCAGGAGCAGTTCTTC. It translates to CASSPAQEQFF.

J is TRBJ2-6 and V is TRBV19; tentatively, D is TRBD2 (6 bases). Germline V gene data show CDR1 as LNHDA and CDR2 as SQIVND (reference sequence). The CDR3 covers 17 residues. The V and J ends lost 4 bases and 2 bases respectively, with 15 bases between them. CDR3 DNA sequence: TGTGCCAGTAGTACAAACCTAGGAGGGACTGGGGCCAACGTCCTGACTTTC. This encodes CASSTNLGGTGANVLTF.